This T cell receptor (beta chain) was identified in a study of OX40 agonist ivuxolimab in advanced cancers. Overall study context: Patients received ivuxolimab, an intravenous treatment, every 2 weeks at 0.01 to 10 mg/kg. Two cutaneous melanoma patients and one hepatocellular carcinoma patient, three in all, had partial responses.

Concerning this clone: What it binds is not known.

V was clipped by 5 bases and J by 7 bases, with 21 bases between them. The germline gives CDR1 MDHEN, CDR2 SYDVKM. The CDR3 runs 16 residues. Study outcomes and limitations: The CD4+ and CD8+ T cells in the blood had expanded clonally by week 6 at 0.1 to 3.0 mg/kg.

Clones were read by immunoSEQ multiplex PCR, and TCRdb kept only the in-frame ones, dropping some. The data show tens of thousands of clones, with approximately 85% seen just once and 20% to 30% held by the top ten. The origin of this receptor is an adult with an advanced solid tumor such as melanoma, head and neck, liver or kidney cancer. The source was CD4+ or CD8+ T cells sorted from blood, collected in a trial of the OX40 agonist ivuxolimab. The chain carries TRBV28 and TRBJ1-5; D possibly corresponds to TRBD1 (5 bases). CDR3 sequence reads: CASSTSGGTLGQPQHF. In DNA form, the CDR3 reads TGTGCCAGCAGTACAAGCGGGGGTACCCTTGGCCAGCCCCAGCATTTT.